This TCR beta chain appears in the sequencing data of a study of cytomegalovirus exposure and HLA in healthy donors. The CDR3 covers 15 residues. J lost 3 bases, V lost 6 bases, and 10 bases had no gene match. The germline gives CDR1 MGHDK, CDR2 SYGVNS. There are a few counts of this clone. 60 Vbeta and 13 Jbeta primers were used in PCR. Sequencing was performed with immunoSEQ multiplex PCR; in TCRdb, only in-frame clones are kept and a portion is missing. Of more than 130,000 clones in the sample, around 72% were seen once. The sample was PBMCs. The receptor was derived from a human donor in good health. The J gene is TRBJ2-7, the V gene TRBV25-1, with 8 bases aligning to TRBD1. The CDR3 DNA is TGTGCCAGCAGCGTAAACCGGGACAGGTTCTACGAGCAGTACTTC. Its translation is CASSVNRDRFYEQYF.